This TCR beta chain is drawn from a study of blood T cell repertoires in COVID-19. The overall study: There were acute and convalescent COVID-19 samples, and they came from the United States, Italy and Spain. PBMCs, B-cell-depleted T cells, or T cells were the source of the cDNA or gDNA that made up the material.

Trimming left V 1 base short and J 1 base short, with 14 bases between. The germline CDR1 and CDR2 sequences are SGHTA and FQGTGA. The CDR3 consists of 18 residues. Methods used by the authors: Scientists estimated how many nucleated cells there were by amplifying reference gene primers. The protocol was immunoSEQ multiplex PCR, while the TCRdb copy is restricted to in-frame clones and leaves out a portion. Clone size and V and J calls were adopted from that table, with D and trimming inferred from the DNA. The data show fewer than 300,000 clones, roughly four fifths seen once. The TCR comes from a woman between 45 and 60 years old who had recovered from COVID-19. Sequencing input: peripheral blood. This chain connects TRBV7-3 to TRBJ2-6, with D perhaps matching TRBD2 (5 bases). The DNA of the CDR3 is TGTGCCAGCAGCTTAATCGGCCCGAGGGCGTCTGGGGCCAACGTCCTGACTTTC. It is translated as CASSLIGPRASGANVLTF.